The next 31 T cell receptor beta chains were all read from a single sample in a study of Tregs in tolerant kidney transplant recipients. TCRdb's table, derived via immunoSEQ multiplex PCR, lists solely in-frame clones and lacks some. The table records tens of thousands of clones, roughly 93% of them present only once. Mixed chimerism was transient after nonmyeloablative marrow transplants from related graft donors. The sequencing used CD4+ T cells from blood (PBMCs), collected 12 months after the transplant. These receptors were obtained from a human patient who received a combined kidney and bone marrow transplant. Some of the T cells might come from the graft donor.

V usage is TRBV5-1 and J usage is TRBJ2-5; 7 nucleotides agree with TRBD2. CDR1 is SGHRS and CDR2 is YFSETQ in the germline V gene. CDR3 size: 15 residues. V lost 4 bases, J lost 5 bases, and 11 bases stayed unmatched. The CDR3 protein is CASSGTGTTGETQYF. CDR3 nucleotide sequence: TGCGCCAGCAGCGGGACCGGGACTACCGGGGAGACCCAGTACTTC.

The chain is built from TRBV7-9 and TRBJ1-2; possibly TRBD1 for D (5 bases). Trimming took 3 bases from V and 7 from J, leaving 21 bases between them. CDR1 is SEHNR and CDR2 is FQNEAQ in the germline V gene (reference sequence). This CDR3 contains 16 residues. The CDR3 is CASSFGRGPLRSGYTF. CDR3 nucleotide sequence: TGTGCCAGCAGCTTTGGGAGGGGCCCACTACGCAGTGGCTACACCTTC.

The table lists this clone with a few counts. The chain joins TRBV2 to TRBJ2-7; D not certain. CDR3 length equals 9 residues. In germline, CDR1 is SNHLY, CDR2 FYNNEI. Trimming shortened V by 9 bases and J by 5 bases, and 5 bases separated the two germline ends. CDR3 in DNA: TGTGCCAGGGAGCACGAGCAGTACTTC. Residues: CAREHEQYF.

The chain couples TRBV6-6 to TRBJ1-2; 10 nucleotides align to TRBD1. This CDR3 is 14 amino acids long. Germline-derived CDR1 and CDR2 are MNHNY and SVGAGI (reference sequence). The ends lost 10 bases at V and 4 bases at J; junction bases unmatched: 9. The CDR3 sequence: CATLRDRGPYGYTF. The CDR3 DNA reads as TGTGCCACTTTAAGGGACAGGGGTCCCTATGGCTACACCTTC.

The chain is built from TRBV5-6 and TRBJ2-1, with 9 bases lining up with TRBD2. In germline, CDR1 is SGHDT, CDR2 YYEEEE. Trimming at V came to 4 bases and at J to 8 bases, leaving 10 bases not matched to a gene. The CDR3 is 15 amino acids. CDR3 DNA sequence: TGTGCCAGCAGCAAGCGGGCTAGCGGGAAGTATGAGCAGTTCTTC. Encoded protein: CASSKRASGKYEQFF.

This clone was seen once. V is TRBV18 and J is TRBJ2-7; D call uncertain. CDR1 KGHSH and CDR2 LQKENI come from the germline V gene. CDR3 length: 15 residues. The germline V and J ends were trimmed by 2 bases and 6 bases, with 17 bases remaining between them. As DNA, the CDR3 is TGTGCCAGCTCACCAAACCCGACCGACTTCCCCGAGCAGTACTTC. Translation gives CASSPNPTDFPEQYF.

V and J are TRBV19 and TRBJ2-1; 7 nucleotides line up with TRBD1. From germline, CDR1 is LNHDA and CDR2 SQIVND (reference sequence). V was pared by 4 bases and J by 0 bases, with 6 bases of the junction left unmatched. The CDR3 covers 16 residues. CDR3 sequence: CASSRDREGSYNEQFF. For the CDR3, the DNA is TGTGCCAGTAGTAGAGACAGGGAAGGCTCCTACAATGAGCAGTTCTTC.

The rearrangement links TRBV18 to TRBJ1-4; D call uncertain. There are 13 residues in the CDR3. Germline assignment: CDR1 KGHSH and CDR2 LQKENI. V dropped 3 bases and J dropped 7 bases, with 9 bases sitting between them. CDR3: CASSPTFLEKLFF. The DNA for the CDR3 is TGTGCCAGCTCACCCACATTTCTTGAAAAACTGTTTTTT.

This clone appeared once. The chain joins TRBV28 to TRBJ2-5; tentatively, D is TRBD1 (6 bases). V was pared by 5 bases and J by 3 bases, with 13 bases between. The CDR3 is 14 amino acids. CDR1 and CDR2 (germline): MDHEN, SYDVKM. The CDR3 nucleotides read TGTGCCAGCAGTCTCTCCCGGGACAAAGAGACCCAGTACTTC. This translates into CASSLSRDKETQYF.

The CDR3 nucleotides are TGTGCCAGCAGTGAGTTTTTGCGGACAGCTACCTACGAGCAGTACTTC. It translates to CASSEFLRTATYEQYF. The chain recombines TRBV25-1 with TRBJ2-7, with a tentative D call TRBD1 (6 bases). V lost 3 bases to trimming and J lost 2 bases, with 17 bases between them. The germline V gene encodes CDR1 MGHDK and CDR2 SYGVNS. The CDR3 is 16 residues long.

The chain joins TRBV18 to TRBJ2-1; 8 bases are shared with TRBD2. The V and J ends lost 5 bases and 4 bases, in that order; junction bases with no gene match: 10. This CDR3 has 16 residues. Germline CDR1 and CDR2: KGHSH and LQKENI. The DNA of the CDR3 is TGTGCCAGCTCATCACAGTTCACTAGCGGTTACAATGAGCAGTTCTTC. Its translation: CASSSQFTSGYNEQFF.

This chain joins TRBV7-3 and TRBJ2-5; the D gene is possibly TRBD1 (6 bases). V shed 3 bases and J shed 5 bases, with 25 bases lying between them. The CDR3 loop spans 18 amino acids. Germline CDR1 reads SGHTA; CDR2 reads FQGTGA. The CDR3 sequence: CASSFPPRYVQGMETQYF. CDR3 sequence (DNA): TGTGCCAGCAGCTTTCCGCCTCGTTACGTTCAGGGGATGGAGACCCAGTACTTC.

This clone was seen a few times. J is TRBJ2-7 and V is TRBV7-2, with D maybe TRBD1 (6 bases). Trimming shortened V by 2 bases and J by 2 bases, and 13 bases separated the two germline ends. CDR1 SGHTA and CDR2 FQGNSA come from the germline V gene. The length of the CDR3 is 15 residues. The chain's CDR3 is CASSLLGGGTYEQYF. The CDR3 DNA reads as TGTGCCAGCAGCTTATTGGGTGGGGGCACCTACGAGCAGTACTTC.

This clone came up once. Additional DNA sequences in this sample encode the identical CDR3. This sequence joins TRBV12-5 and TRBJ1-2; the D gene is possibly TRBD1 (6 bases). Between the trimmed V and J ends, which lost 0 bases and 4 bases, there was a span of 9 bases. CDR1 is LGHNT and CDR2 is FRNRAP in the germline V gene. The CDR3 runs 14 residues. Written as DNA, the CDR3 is TGTGCTAGTGGTTTGGTGAGGGGGATCTATGGCTACACCTTC. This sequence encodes CASGLVRGIYGYTF.

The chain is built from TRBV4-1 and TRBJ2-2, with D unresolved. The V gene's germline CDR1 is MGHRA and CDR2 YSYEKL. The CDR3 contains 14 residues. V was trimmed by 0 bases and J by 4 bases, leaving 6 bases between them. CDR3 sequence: CASSQDSITGELFF. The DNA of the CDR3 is TGCGCCAGCAGCCAAGATAGCATCACCGGGGAGCTGTTTTTT.

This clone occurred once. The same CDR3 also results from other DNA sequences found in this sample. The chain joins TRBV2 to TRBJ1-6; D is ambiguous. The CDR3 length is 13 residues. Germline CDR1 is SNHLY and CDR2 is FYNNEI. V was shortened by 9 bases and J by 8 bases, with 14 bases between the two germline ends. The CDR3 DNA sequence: TGTGCCAGTTTCGCCCAGCGTCATTCACCCCTCCACTTT. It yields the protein CASFAQRHSPLHF.

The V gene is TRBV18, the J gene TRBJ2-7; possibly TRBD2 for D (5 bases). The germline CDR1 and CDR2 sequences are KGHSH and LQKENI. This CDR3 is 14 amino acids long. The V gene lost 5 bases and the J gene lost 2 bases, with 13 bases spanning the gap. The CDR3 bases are TGTGCCAGCTCAAGGACGGGAACCGCCTACGAGCAGTACTTC. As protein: CASSRTGTAYEQYF.

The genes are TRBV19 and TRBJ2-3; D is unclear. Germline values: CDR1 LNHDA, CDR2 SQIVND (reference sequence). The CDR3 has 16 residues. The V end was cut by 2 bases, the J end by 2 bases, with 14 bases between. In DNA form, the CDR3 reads TGTGCCAGTAGTATATTCTCGTGGCAGGACACAGATACGCAGTATTTT. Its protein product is CASSIFSWQDTDTQYF.

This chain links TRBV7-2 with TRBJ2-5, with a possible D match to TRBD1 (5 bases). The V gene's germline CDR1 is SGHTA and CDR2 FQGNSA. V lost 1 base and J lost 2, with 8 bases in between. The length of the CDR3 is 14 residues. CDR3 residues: CASSLVRAQETQYF. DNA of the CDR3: TGTGCCAGCAGCTTAGTCAGGGCTCAAGAGACCCAGTACTTC.

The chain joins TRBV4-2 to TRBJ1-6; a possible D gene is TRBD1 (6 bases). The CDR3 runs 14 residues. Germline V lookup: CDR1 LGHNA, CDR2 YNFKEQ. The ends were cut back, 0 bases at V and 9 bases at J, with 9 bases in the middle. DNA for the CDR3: TGTGCCAGCAGCCAAGACGCAGGGGTTTCACCCCTCCACTTT. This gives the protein CASSQDAGVSPLHF.

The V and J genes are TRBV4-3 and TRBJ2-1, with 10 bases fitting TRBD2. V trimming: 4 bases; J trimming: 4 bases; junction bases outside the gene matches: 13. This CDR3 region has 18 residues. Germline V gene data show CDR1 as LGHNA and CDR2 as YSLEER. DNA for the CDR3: TGCGCCAGCAGCCGCACACTAGGAGCGGGGGGGCCTTACAATGAGCAGTTCTTC. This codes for CASSRTLGAGGPYNEQFF.

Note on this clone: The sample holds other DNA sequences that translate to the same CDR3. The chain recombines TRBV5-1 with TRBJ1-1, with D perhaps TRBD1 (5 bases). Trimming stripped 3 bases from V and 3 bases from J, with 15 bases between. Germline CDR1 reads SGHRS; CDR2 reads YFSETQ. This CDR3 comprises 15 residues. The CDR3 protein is CASSSKPPGDTEAFF. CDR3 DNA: TGCGCCAGCAGCTCGAAGCCACCGGGGGACACTGAAGCTTTCTTT. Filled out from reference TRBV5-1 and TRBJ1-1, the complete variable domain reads KAGVTQTPRYLIKTRGQQVTLSCSPISGHRSVSWYQQTPGQGLQFLFEYFSETQRNKGNFPGRFSGRQFSNSRSEMNVSTLELGDSALYLCASSSKPPGDTEAFFGQGTRLTVV.

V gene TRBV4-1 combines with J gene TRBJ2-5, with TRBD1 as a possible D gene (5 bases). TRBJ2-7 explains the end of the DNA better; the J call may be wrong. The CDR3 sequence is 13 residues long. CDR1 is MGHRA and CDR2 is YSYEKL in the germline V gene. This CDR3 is CASSQGQGGEQYF. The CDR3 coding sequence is TGCGCCAGCAGCCAAGGGCAGGGCGGCGAGCAGTACTTC.

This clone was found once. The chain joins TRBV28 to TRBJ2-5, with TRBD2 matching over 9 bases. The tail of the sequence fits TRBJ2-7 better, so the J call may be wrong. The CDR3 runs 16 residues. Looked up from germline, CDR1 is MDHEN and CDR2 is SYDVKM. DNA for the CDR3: TGTGCCAGCAGGGATCCCCTCGGGACTAGCAGAAACGAGCAGTACTTC. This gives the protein CASRDPLGTSRNEQYF.

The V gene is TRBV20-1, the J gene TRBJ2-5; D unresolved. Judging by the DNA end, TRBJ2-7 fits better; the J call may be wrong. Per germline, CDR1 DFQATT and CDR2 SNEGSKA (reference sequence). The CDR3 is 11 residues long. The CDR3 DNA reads TGCAGTGCGGGCCCAGAGTACGAGCAGTACTTC. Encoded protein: CSAGPEYEQYF.

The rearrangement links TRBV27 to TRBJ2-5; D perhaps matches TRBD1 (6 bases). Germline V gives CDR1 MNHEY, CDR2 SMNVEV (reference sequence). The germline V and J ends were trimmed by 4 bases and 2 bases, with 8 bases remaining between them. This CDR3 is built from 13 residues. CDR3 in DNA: TGTGCCAGCAGTTACGGACAGCAAGAGACCCAGTACTTC. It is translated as CASSYGQQETQYF.

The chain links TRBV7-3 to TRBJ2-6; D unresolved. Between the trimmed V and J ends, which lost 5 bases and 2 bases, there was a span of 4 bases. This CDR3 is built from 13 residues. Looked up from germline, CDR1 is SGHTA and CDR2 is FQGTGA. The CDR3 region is CASSPTGANVLTF. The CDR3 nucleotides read TGTGCCAGCAGCCCCACTGGGGCCAACGTCCTGACTTTC. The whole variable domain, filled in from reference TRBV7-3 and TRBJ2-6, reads GAGVSQTPSNKVTEKGKYVELRCDPISGHTALYWYRQSLGQGPEFLIYFQGTGAADDSGLPNDRFFAVRPEGSVSTLKIQRTERGDSAVYLCASSPTGANVLTFGAGSRLTVL.

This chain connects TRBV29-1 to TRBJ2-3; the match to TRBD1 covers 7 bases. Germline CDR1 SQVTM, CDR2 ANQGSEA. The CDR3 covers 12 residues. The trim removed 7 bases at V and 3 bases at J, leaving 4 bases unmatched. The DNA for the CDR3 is TGCAGCGAGGACAGGAATACAGATACGCAGTATTTT. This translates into CSEDRNTDTQYF.

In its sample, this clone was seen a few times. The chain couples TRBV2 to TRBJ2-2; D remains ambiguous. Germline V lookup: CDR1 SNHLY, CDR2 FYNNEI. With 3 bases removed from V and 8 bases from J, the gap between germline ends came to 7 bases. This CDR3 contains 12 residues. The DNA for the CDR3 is TGTGCCAGCAGTGATGAGAGGGGGGAGCTGTTTTTT. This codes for CASSDERGELFF.

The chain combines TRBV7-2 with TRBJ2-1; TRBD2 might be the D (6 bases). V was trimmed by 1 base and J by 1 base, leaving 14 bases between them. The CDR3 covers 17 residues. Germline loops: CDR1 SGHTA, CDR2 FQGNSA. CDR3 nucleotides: TGTGCCAGCAGCTTAGACGTTTTTCTAGCGTCCTACAATGAGCAGTTCTTC. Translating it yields CASSLDVFLASYNEQFF.

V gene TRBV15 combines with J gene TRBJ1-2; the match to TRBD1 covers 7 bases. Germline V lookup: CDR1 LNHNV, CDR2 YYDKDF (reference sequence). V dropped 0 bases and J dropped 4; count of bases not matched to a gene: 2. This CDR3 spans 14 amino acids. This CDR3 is CATSRDQGGYGYTF. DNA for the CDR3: TGTGCCACCAGCAGAGATCAGGGGGGCTATGGCTACACCTTC.